This T cell receptor beta chain was observed in a study of T cells in Graves' hyperthyroidism and ophthalmopathy. Overall study results and limits: Ophthalmopathy cases were set apart from stable hyperthyroidism by a 13 V-J model. The model forecast ophthalmopathy, anticipating it by a median roughly 6.5 months before onset. Most thyroid-expanded clonotypes above 0.001 were also found in blood.

Recently diagnosed hyperthyroidism of less than 2 months' duration affected patients aged 18 to 65. Germline V gene lookup returns CDR1 MNHEY and CDR2 SMNVEV (reference sequence). Trimming left V 2 bases short and J 8 bases short, with 15 bases between. CDR3 size: 14 residues. On this clonotype itself: Antigen specificity is unknown.

The investigators amplified TCR beta CDR3 regions from RNA transcripts. The HTBI primer set drove a first-round RT-PCR of the TCR CDR3. TCRdb re-called the multiplex PCR reads through MiXCR, storing one row per CDR3 protein. Among under 750,000 distinct CDR3 sequences listed, roughly a sixth were seen once. This clonotype originated in a woman between 50 and 59 years old with Graves' hyperthyroidism that later progressed to Graves' ophthalmopathy. V and J are TRBV27 and TRBJ1-2; D is possibly TRBD1 (5 bases). Input material: blood. DNA for the CDR3: TGTGCCAGCAGTTTAACCGGGGGTGGTTTAGGCTACACCTTC. Its translation: CASSLTGGGLGYTF.